What follows is one TCR beta chain and its context. As yet, its antigen is unknown. Clinical symptoms, serum thyroxine and TRAb, thyroid ultrasound and orbital computed tomography together formed the diagnostic basis. There were TCR beta CDR3 regions amplified from RNA transcripts. An initial round of RT-PCR targeting the TCR CDR3 relied on the HTBI primer set. TCRdb re-called the multiplex PCR reads through MiXCR, storing one row per CDR3 protein. This sample yields about 290,000 distinct CDR3 sequences, of which roughly 15% are seen a single time; around a third belongs to the top ten. The CDR3 runs 13 residues. Between the trimmed V and J ends, which lost 4 bases and 5 bases, there was a span of 9 bases. Germline V gene lookup returns CDR1 MNHNS and CDR2 SASEGT. The sample is drawn from a study of T cells in Graves' hyperthyroidism and ophthalmopathy. General study points: The model anticipated ophthalmopathy a median about six months pre-onset. The blood repertoire included most of the expanded thyroid clonotypes above 0.001.

The chain carries TRBV6-1 and TRBJ1-5, with a possible D match to TRBD1 (5 bases). The sample consisted of blood. This TCR derives from a man aged 25 to 45 with Graves' hyperthyroidism. The CDR3, as DNA: TGTGCCAGCAGTGCAAGGGGCTATCAGCCCCAGCATTTT. It is translated as CASSARGYQPQHF.